This section outlines one T cell receptor (beta chain) sequence together with its context. The antigen is undetermined. It is likely a read error, because the conserved phenylalanine at the end of the CDR3 is missing. The data stem from a study of post-analysis software for immune sequencing data. At the level of the study: Disease trajectories encompassed relapsing-remitting, secondary progressive and progressive-relapsing multiple sclerosis.

General study results and limits: Patients had higher frequencies than controls of about five TRBV segments, including TRBV5-6, TRBV5-1 and TRBV20-1. Controls had significantly higher normalized Chao1 diversity than multiple sclerosis patients. Same-batch samples co-clustered strongly by F measure.

Tagging with unique molecular identifiers was a feature of the TCR beta cDNA libraries. Between roughly 0.95 and 10 million T cells gave rise to 500,000 to 650,000 cDNA molecules. In TCRdb, the PCR reads were re-called with MiXCR into one record per CDR3 protein. The table lists 400,000 to 500,000 distinct CDR3 sequences, 30% to 40% of them singletons. The germline CDR1 and CDR2 sequences are MNHEY and SVGEGT. The length of the CDR3 is 14 residues. Deletions cut 2 bases from V and 8 bases from J, with 15 bases between. The sample taken for sequencing was blood. The chain employs TRBV6-2 or TRBV6-3 and TRBJ1-2; D possibly corresponds to TRBD1 (5 bases). The receptor was isolated from a girl aged 2 to 10 with multiple sclerosis. CDR3 amino acids: CASSYLQGLEGYTC. Written as DNA, the CDR3 is TGTGCCAGCAGTTACCTTCAGGGATTAGAGGGCTACACCTGC.